Each of the 30 T cell receptor beta chains below was sequenced from the same sample in a study of cytomegalovirus exposure and HLA in healthy donors. The data were produced by immunoSEQ multiplex PCR, yet TCRdb's version contains in-frame clones alone and is incomplete. The sample consists of some 99,000 clones, about 88% of them appearing once. The sample consisted of PBMCs. The receptor source for this set is a woman aged 18-30 years in good health and CMV-seronegative.

The chain joins TRBV2 to TRBJ2-5; D is undetermined. V was pared by 7 bases and J by 5 bases, with 11 bases between. The CDR3 sequence is 12 residues long. Germline V gene sequence: CDR1 SNHLY, CDR2 FYNNEI. The CDR3 DNA is TGTGCCAGCAACGTCGCTAGGGAGACCCAGTACTTC. Translation gives CASNVARETQYF.

The rearrangement joins TRBV18 to TRBJ2-1; 7 bases map to TRBD1. The V and J ends lost 6 bases and 0 bases, in that order; junction bases with no gene match: 5. CDR1 and CDR2 from the germline V gene are KGHSH and LQKENI. This CDR3 has 15 residues. The CDR3 loop is CASSLGDSSYNEQFF. CDR3 coding DNA: TGTGCCAGCTCGCTTGGGGACAGCTCCTACAATGAGCAGTTCTTC.

The rearrangement links TRBV18 to TRBJ2-2, with unresolved D. Per the germline V gene, CDR1 is KGHSH and CDR2 is LQKENI. This CDR3 region has 16 residues. V dropped 3 bases and J dropped 0 bases, with 11 bases sitting between them. Here the CDR3 DNA reads TGTGCCAGCTCACCGATGACATCAGCGAACACCGGGGAGCTGTTTTTT. Protein: CASSPMTSANTGELFF.

The CDR3 loop reads CASSLIGTGTDTQYF. The CDR3 DNA sequence: TGTGCCAGCAGCTTGATCGGGACAGGGACAGATACGCAGTATTTT. The chain recombines TRBV7-2 with TRBJ2-3; 9 bases line up with TRBD1. Trimming at V came to 3 bases and at J to 3 bases, leaving 4 bases not matched to a gene. This CDR3 is built from 15 residues. The V gene's germline CDR1 is SGHTA and CDR2 FQGNSA.

The V call is TRBV6-6, the J call TRBJ2-5; 10 bases are shared with TRBD2. Germline V gives CDR1 MNHNY, CDR2 SVGAGI (reference sequence). With 4 bases clipped from V and 1 base from J, the junction kept 3 bases outside the gene matches. The CDR3 covers 15 residues. The CDR3 nucleotides read TGTGCCAGCAGTTCAGCGGGGGGGCGCCAAGAGACCCAGTACTTC. Translation gives CASSSAGGRQETQYF.

This rearrangement joins TRBV5-1 to TRBJ2-5, with 9 positions matching TRBD1. The junction had 13 bases not matched to a gene; V was cut back by 2 bases and J by 5 bases. The CDR3 sequence is 17 residues long. Germline-derived CDR1 and CDR2 are SGHRS and YFSETQ. The CDR3 DNA reads as TGCGCCAGCAGCTTCGGACAGGGGCAACCAAGCACGGAGACCCAGTACTTC. Translation gives CASSFGQGQPSTETQYF.

The rearrangement links TRBV7-2 to TRBJ2-5; tentatively, D is TRBD2 (6 bases). V lost 2 bases, J lost 5 bases, and 9 bases lay in between. This CDR3 is built from 13 residues. Germline assignment: CDR1 SGHTA and CDR2 FQGNSA. This CDR3 is CASSLRLGETQYF. DNA of the CDR3: TGTGCCAGCAGCTTAAGACTAGGGGAGACCCAGTACTTC.

The chain links TRBV6-1 to TRBJ2-7; no reliable D call. V was clipped by 8 bases and J by 2 bases, with 10 bases between them. The CDR3 has 12 amino acids. The germline CDR1 and CDR2 sequences are MNHNS and SASEGT. Written as DNA, the CDR3 is TGTGCCAGCGGCAGAACAACCTACGAGCAGTACTTC. Translation gives CASGRTTYEQYF.

The V call is TRBV11-2, the J call TRBJ1-4, with D maybe TRBD1 (6 bases). Trimming removed 4 bases from V and 0 bases from J, with 9 bases in between. The CDR3 is made up of 15 amino acids. Germline-derived CDR1 and CDR2 are SGHAT and FQNNGV. This CDR3 is CASSSRTATNEKLFF. In DNA form, the CDR3 reads TGTGCCAGCAGCTCAAGGACAGCAACTAATGAAAAACTGTTTTTT. Full variable domain (outside the CDR3, taken from reference TRBV11-2 and TRBJ1-4): EAGVAQSPRYKIIEKRQSVAFWCNPISGHATLYWYQQILGQGPKLLIQFQNNGVVDDSQLPKDRFSAERLKGVDSTLKIQPAKLEDSAVYLCASSSRTATNEKLFFGSGTQLSVL.

The chain joins TRBV28 to TRBJ1-6, with 7 positions matching TRBD1. With 2 bases clipped from V and 7 bases from J, the junction kept 8 bases outside the gene matches. Germline V gene lookup returns CDR1 MDHEN and CDR2 SYDVKM. This CDR3 region has 16 residues. Written as DNA, the CDR3 is TGTGCCAGCAGTTTACGACCTACAGGGGTGAATTCACCCCTCCACTTT. Translated, it gives CASSLRPTGVNSPLHF.

The V gene is TRBV2, the J gene TRBJ1-5; D possibly corresponds to TRBD1 (6 bases). The germline CDR1 and CDR2 sequences are SNHLY and FYNNEI. With 5 bases removed from V and 4 bases from J, the gap between germline ends came to 15 bases. CDR3 size: 15 residues. The CDR3 loop reads CASSLGTRLNQPQHF. In DNA form, the CDR3 reads TGTGCCAGCAGTCTTGGGACAAGACTTAATCAGCCCCAGCATTTT.

This chain links TRBV7-7 with TRBJ2-3, with 9 bases fitting TRBD2. Per germline, CDR1 SSHAT and CDR2 FNYEAQ (reference sequence). Trimming cost V 8 bases and J 2 bases; bases outside gene matches: 8. The length of the CDR3 is 15 residues. The DNA for the CDR3 is TGTGCCAGCGCCCCTGGACTAGCGTTCACAGATACGCAGTATTTT. This encodes CASAPGLAFTDTQYF. The full variable domain, with the rest looked up from reference TRBV7-7 and TRBJ2-3, is GAGVSQSPRYKVTKRGQDVTLRCDPISSHATLYWYQQALGQGPEFLTYFNYEAQPDKSGLPSDRFSAERPEGSISTLTIQRTEQRDSAMYRCASAPGLAFTDTQYFGPGTRLTVL.

V is TRBV19 and J is TRBJ2-3, with unresolved D. The germline CDR1 and CDR2 sequences are LNHDA and SQIVND (reference sequence). V was pared by 5 bases and J by 5 bases, with 11 bases between. There are 13 residues in the CDR3. The CDR3 loop reads CASSGALRDTQYF. The CDR3 DNA sequence: TGTGCCAGTAGTGGTGCCCTACGAGATACGCAGTATTTT.

V usage is TRBV14 and J usage is TRBJ2-7; 7 bases fit TRBD2. Germline trimming cut 3 bases from V and 2 bases from J; bases unmatched to any gene: 4. Germline V gene data show CDR1 as SGHDN and CDR2 as FVKESK. The CDR3 consists of 14 residues. CDR3 sequence (DNA): TGTGCCAGCAGCCAGGGGGGGTCCCCCTACGAGCAGTACTTC. Its translation is CASSQGGSPYEQYF.

The V call is TRBV6-1, the J call TRBJ2-7, with 9 bases that match TRBD2. The germline V gene encodes CDR1 MNHNS and CDR2 SASEGT. CDR3 size: 14 residues. V trimming: 5 bases; J trimming: 1 base; junction bases outside the gene matches: 3. The CDR3 DNA is TGTGCCAGCAGTTGGACTAGCGAATCCTACGAGCAGTACTTC. This translates into CASSWTSESYEQYF.

The genes are TRBV29-1 and TRBJ2-3; 13 positions match TRBD2. From germline, CDR1 is SQVTM and CDR2 ANQGSEA. After removal of 1 base from V and 5 bases from J, the junction contained 9 bases not matched to a gene. This CDR3 contains 17 residues. Here the CDR3 reads CSVEAGLAGVLRDTQYF. The CDR3 DNA reads as TGCAGCGTTGAAGCCGGACTAGCGGGAGTATTGAGAGATACGCAGTATTTT.

The gene calls are TRBV28 and TRBJ2-7; D ambiguous. The CDR3 totals 14 residues. CDR1 is MDHEN, CDR2 SYDVKM, per germline. Trimming shortened V by 5 bases and J by 3 bases, and 14 bases separated the two germline ends. In nucleotides, the CDR3 is TGTGCCAGCAGTCTGCTTGGGCAGAACTACGAGCAGTACTTC. This translates into CASSLLGQNYEQYF.

The genes are TRBV23-1 and TRBJ1-1; tentative D call: TRBD1 (6 bases). TRBV23-1 is designated an ORF whose function remains uncertain. The CDR3 extends over 18 amino acids. Trimming took 2 bases from V and 2 from J, leaving 21 bases between them. CDR3 region: CASSQIPLRTDRNTEAFF. The CDR3 bases are TGCGCCAGCAGTCAAATCCCGTTGAGGACAGACCGCAACACTGAAGCTTTCTTT.

The CDR3 DNA is TGTGCCAGCAGCGCCTTACTAGCGGGAGTGAAAGATGAGCAGTTCTTC. Translation: CASSALLAGVKDEQFF. This chain connects TRBV7-2 to TRBJ2-1; 11 bases align to TRBD2. CDR1 is SGHTA and CDR2 is FQGNSA in the germline V gene. Trimming cost V 5 bases and J 8 bases; bases outside gene matches: 11. This CDR3 is 16 amino acids long.

The chain has TRBV5-6 and TRBJ2-5; 8 positions agree with TRBD2. The CDR3 is 14 residues long. V lost 4 bases, J lost 5 bases, and 7 bases stayed unmatched. Germline CDR1 reads SGHDT; CDR2 reads YYEEEE. Written as DNA, the CDR3 is TGTGCCAGCAGCGATACCGGGACTAGGGAGACCCAGTACTTC. Its protein product is CASSDTGTRETQYF.

This chain connects TRBV28 to TRBJ1-4; a possible D gene is TRBD1 (5 bases). Germline CDR1 and CDR2: MDHEN and SYDVKM. V was shortened by 5 bases and J by 4 bases, with 8 bases between the two germline ends. This CDR3 has 13 residues. CDR3: CASSRGNNEKLFF. The CDR3 DNA is TGTGCCAGCAGTCGGGGGAATAATGAAAAACTGTTTTTT.

The chain joins TRBV9 to TRBJ1-3, with 7 bases matching TRBD1. Germline loops: CDR1 SGDLS, CDR2 YYNGEE. This CDR3 comprises 15 residues. The ends lost 0 bases at V and 3 bases at J; junction bases unmatched: 3. The CDR3 DNA is TGTGCCAGCAGCGTAGGGGACAGCCTTGGAAACACCATATATTTT. It is translated as CASSVGDSLGNTIYF.

The chain employs TRBV5-6 and TRBJ1-6; D remains ambiguous. The V gene's germline CDR1 is SGHDT and CDR2 YYEEEE. Trimming cost V 0 bases and J 0 bases, with 4 bases left between them. The CDR3 has 15 residues. The DNA of the CDR3 is TGTGCCAGCAGCTTGGGGAGCTCCTATAATTCACCCCTCCACTTT. Protein sequence: CASSLGSSYNSPLHF.

The table lists this clone with a few counts. J is TRBJ1-5 and V is TRBV6-6; TRBD1 matches at 11 bases. Per germline, CDR1 MNHNY and CDR2 SVGAGI (reference sequence). CDR3 length: 16 residues. V lost 5 bases and J lost 6; bases outside the gene matches: 9. Written as DNA, the CDR3 is TGTGCCAGCAGTCCAAGGGACAGGGGGGTAGGTCAGCCCCAGCATTTT. Translated, it gives CASSPRDRGVGQPQHF.

Here the CDR3 DNA reads TGTGCCAGCAGCCTAGCGGGGGCCCGCACAGATACGCAGTATTTT. Translating gives CASSLAGARTDTQYF. This chain connects TRBV27 to TRBJ2-3, with 10 positions matching TRBD2. The CDR3 has 15 residues. Germline V gene lookup returns CDR1 MNHEY and CDR2 SMNVEV (reference sequence). Unmatched junction bases numbered 4, after V lost 6 bases and J lost 1 base.

The chain uses TRBV18 and TRBJ2-7, with 9 bases matching TRBD2. CDR1 is KGHSH and CDR2 is LQKENI in the germline V gene. The CDR3 sequence is 15 residues long. V dropped 4 bases and J dropped 2; count of bases not matched to a gene: 6. CDR3: CASSRRTSDTYEQYF. For the CDR3, the DNA is TGTGCCAGCTCACGACGGACTAGCGACACCTACGAGCAGTACTTC.

V and J are TRBV14 and TRBJ1-1, with D hard to call. The length of the CDR3 is 15 residues. Germline assignment: CDR1 SGHDN and CDR2 FVKESK. V dropped 0 bases and J dropped 0 bases, with 8 bases sitting between them. In DNA, the CDR3 is TGTGCCAGCAGCCAAGACATCCTATTGAACACTGAAGCTTTCTTT. Translated, it gives CASSQDILLNTEAFF.

This clone has just one count. This chain joins TRBV4-2 and TRBJ2-1; D remains ambiguous. There are 13 residues in the CDR3. CDR1 LGHNA and CDR2 YNFKEQ come from the germline V gene. The V gene lost 0 bases and the J gene lost 8 bases, with 8 bases spanning the gap. As DNA, the CDR3 is TGTGCCAGCAGCCAAGAGCGGCTGGATGAGCAGTTCTTC. The encoded protein is CASSQERLDEQFF.

V and J are TRBV13 and TRBJ2-2; 10 positions agree with TRBD1. V was clipped by 7 bases and J by 7 bases; unmatched bases: 15. Germline V gives CDR1 PRHDT, CDR2 FYEKMQ (reference sequence). This CDR3 is 17 amino acids long. CDR3 sequence (DNA): TGTGCCAGCACCCCGGGGGCCGACAGGGGGCATAGCGGGGAGCTGTTTTTT. It specifies CASTPGADRGHSGELFF.

CDR3 region: CASSWSGEAGELFF. In DNA form, the CDR3 reads TGTGCCAGCAGTTGGTCGGGAGAAGCCGGGGAGCTGTTTTTT. This chain uses TRBV6-5 with TRBJ2-2, with D possibly being TRBD2 (6 bases). Germline CDR1 reads MNHEY; CDR2 reads SVGAGI. Trimming took off 4 bases at V and 6 bases at J, with 12 bases between the two ends. The CDR3 is made up of 14 amino acids.